This T cell receptor (beta chain) was retrieved from a study of T-cell reconstitution after alpha-beta-depleted transplantation in children. Study outcomes and limitations: Several hundred expanded graft clones reportedly supplied alpha-beta T cells about two months after transplant. Newly produced T cells mostly accounted for T-cell counts and diversity one year post-transplant. TCRbeta diversity was high at day 60 in some patients (a result of surviving recipient T cells and thymic progenitors).

Germline-derived CDR1 and CDR2 are DFQATT and SNEGSKA (reference sequence). J lost 5 bases, V lost 4 bases, and 7 bases had no gene match. The CDR3 loop spans 13 amino acids. The table lists this clonotype with many counts. Its antigen is unidentified. A TCRbeta library incorporating unique molecular identifiers was prepared. One entry per CDR3 protein, called by TCRdb with MiXCR from the PCR reads. This table holds under 750,000 distinct CDR3 sequences, under 30% found once. This receptor was identified in a boy less than two years old who had a stem cell transplant for acute myeloid leukemia, so the T cells may come from the graft donor. The gene calls are TRBV20-1 and TRBJ1-1; 7 bases match TRBD1. The sequences come from PBMCs, mostly from graft donor cells, collected 360 days after TCRalphabeta/CD19-depleted stem cell transplant. The CDR3 nucleotides read TGCAGTGCTAAGACAGGGCGAAGGACTGAAGCTTTCTTT. Protein sequence: CSAKTGRRTEAFF.